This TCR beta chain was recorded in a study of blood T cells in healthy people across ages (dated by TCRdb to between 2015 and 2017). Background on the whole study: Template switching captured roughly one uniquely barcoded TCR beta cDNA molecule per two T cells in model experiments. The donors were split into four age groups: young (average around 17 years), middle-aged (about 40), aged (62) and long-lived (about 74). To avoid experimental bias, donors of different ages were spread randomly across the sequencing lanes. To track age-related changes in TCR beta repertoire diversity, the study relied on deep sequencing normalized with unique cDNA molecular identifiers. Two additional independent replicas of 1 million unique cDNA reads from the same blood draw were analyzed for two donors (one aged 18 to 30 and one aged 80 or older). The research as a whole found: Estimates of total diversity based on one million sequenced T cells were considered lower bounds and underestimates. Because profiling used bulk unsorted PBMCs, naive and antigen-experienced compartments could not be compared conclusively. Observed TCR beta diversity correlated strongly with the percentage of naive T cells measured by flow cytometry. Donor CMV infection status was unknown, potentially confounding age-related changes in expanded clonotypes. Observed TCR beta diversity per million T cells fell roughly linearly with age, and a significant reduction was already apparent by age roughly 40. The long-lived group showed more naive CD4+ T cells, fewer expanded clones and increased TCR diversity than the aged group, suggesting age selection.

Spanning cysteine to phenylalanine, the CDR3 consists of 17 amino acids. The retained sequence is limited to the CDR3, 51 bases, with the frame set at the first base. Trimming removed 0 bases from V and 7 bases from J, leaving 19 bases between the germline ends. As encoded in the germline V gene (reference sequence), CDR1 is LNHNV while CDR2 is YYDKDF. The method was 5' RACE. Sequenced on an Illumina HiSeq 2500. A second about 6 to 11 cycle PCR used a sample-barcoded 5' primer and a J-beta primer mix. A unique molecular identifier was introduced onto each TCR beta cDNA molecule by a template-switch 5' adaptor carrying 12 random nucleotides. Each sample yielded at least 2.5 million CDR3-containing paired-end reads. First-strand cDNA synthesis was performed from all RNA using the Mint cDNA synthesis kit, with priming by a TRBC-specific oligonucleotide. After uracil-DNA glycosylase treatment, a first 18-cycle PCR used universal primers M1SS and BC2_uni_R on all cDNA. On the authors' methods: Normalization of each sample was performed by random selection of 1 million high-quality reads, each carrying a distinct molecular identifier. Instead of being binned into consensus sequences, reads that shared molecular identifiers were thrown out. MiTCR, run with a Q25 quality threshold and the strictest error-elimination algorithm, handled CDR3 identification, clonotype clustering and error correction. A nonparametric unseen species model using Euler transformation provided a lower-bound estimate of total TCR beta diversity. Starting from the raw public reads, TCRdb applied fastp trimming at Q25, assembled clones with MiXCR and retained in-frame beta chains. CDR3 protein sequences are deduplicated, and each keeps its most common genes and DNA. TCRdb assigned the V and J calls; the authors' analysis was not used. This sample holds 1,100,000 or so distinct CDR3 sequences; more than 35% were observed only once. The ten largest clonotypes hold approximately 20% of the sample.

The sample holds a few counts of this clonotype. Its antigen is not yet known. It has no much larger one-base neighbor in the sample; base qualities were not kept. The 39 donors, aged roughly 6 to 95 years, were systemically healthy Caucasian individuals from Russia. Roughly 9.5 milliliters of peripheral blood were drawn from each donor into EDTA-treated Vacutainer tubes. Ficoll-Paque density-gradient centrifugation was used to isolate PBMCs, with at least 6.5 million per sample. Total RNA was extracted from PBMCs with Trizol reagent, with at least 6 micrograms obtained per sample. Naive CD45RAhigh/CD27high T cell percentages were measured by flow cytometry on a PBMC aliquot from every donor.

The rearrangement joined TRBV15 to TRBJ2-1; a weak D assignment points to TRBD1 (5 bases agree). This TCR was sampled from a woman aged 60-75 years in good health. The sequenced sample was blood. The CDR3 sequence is CATSRDRSSRVLNEQFF. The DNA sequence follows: TGTGCCACCAGCAGAGATCGTTCATCCAGGGTGTTGAATGAGCAGTTCTTC.